The clone carrying this T cell receptor (beta chain) was counted ten times or more. Its specificity is not known. Each cDNA molecule in the library carried unique molecular identifiers. From the 5' RACE reads, TCRdb called clonotypes with MiXCR, one entry per CDR3 protein. This table holds some 150,000 distinct CDR3 sequences, 4.1% found once. Germline lookup yields CDR1 MNHEY and CDR2 SVGAGI. CDR3 length: 13 residues. V lost 7 bases to trimming and J lost 4 bases, with 13 bases between them. The data derive from a study of human T cells and chemical hapten exposure. Total RNA was isolated from whole blood that had not been fractionated. Study-level points and caveats: TCRs above 1 in 1000 frequency did not change with DPC sensitization.

The J gene is TRBJ1-1, the V gene TRBV6-5; D is uncertain. This clonotype was sampled from a female donor in good health. CDR3 bases: TGTGCCAGCAATCCACGGGGAGGCACTGAAGCTTTCTTT. Translating it yields CASNPRGGTEAFF.